This TCR beta chain was captured by sequencing in a study of T cells in Graves' hyperthyroidism and ophthalmopathy. Study-level background: Peripheral blood sampling occurred at initial diagnosis, before any treatment.

Whole-study results and caveats: Expanded thyroid clonotypes (above 0.001) were mostly also found in blood.

This CDR3 comprises 17 residues. Germline V gives CDR1 ENHRY, CDR2 SYGVKD. J gave up 6 bases and V 10 bases, and 20 bases lay outside the gene matches. TCR beta CDR3 regions were amplified from RNA transcripts. The HTBI set primed first-round TCR CDR3 RT-PCR. Each CDR3 protein is one row after TCRdb ran MiXCR on the multiplex PCR reads. The sample shows 92,000 or so distinct CDR3 sequences, around 52% of them seen only once. Comments on this clonotype: Antigen: not known.

Lactation, pregnancy, other autoimmune disease or uncontrolled infection led to exclusion of patients. The rearrangement uses TRBV10-3 and TRBJ1-3; 8 nucleotides match TRBD1. The origin of this receptor is a woman between 40 and 50 years old with Graves' hyperthyroidism. Sequencing was performed on blood. The CDR3 DNA reads TGTGCCACCGGGAGCGGGCAGGGGGCAGGGAACGCAAACACCATATATTTT. Translation: CATGSGQGAGNANTIYF.